This is a list of T cell receptor beta chains from one sample in a study of blood T cell repertoires in COVID-19. Produced via immunoSEQ multiplex PCR; TCRdb's table is partial and in-frame only. The table shows about 300,000 clones, with around 90% occurring only once. Specimen: peripheral blood. The receptors derive from a man aged 18 to 35 who had recovered from COVID-19. Both conserved end residues are part of each CDR3. A D gene is named only where the DNA matches it firmly. For some rows the clone size is stated as once, few or many, or as a class when expanded; others skip it.

-	TRBJ1-1	-	TRBV6-5	CASTSATAMNTEAFF	TGTGCCAGCACCTCCGCGACAGCTATGAACACTGAAGCTTTCTTT
-	TRBJ1-5	-	TRBV12-3/TRBV12-4	CASSFRGNQPQHF	TGTGCCAGCAGTTTCAGGGGCAATCAGCCCCAGCATTTT
-	TRBJ1-5	-	TRBV2	CASSWSSAGNQPQHF	TGTGCCAGCAGTTGGTCCTCGGCGGGCAATCAGCCCCAGCATTTT
-	TRBJ1-2	TRBD1	TRBV9	CASSVGDSYGYTF	TGTGCCAGCAGCGTTGGGGACAGCTATGGCTACACCTTC
once	TRBJ2-7	-	TRBV5-1	CASSLQRAGHEQYF	TGCGCCAGCAGCTTACAGCGGGCCGGCCACGAGCAGTACTTC
-	TRBJ2-7	TRBD1	TRBV6-1	CASSENGPTGGCF	TGTGCCAGCAGTGAAAACGGGCCGACAGGGGGATGCTTC
-	TRBJ1-4	-	TRBV6-5	CASSYSRDTHEKLFF	TGTGCCAGCAGTTACTCTCGGGACACCCACGAAAAACTGTTTTTT
once	TRBJ2-1	-	TRBV27	CASSLRWSSYNEQFF	TGTGCCAGCAGTTTAAGGTGGAGCTCCTACAATGAGCAGTTCTTC
-	TRBJ2-7	-	TRBV7-9	CASSLYFYEQYF	TGTGCCAGCAGCTTGTACTTCTACGAGCAGTACTTC
-	TRBJ2-7	-	TRBV29-1	CSVGGGINEQYF	TGCAGCGTTGGTGGGGGGATCAACGAGCAGTACTTC
-	TRBJ1-5	-	TRBV6-1	CASSELDGRLNQPQHF	TGTGCCAGCAGTGAGCTGGACGGGAGGCTCAATCAGCCCCAGCATTTT
-	TRBJ2-1	-	TRBV7-9	CASSLGGFGRDEQFF	TGTGCCAGCAGCTTAGGTGGGTTCGGCAGGGATGAGCAGTTCTTC
-	TRBJ1-4	-	TRBV27	CASSADSGSEDEKLFF	TGTGCCAGCAGTGCCGACTCGGGGTCGGAGGATGAAAAACTGTTTTTT
once	TRBJ1-2	-	TRBV2	CASSLDSGYTF	TGTGCCAGCAGTCTGGACAGCGGCTACACCTTC
-	TRBJ2-1	TRBD2	TRBV3-1/TRBV3-2	CASSRAGGPYEQFF	TGTGCCAGCAGCCGCGCGGGAGGGCCTTATGAGCAGTTCTTC
-	TRBJ2-7	TRBD1	TRBV5-6	CASSWRTGSYEQYF	TGTGCCAGCAGCTGGAGGACAGGGTCCTACGAGCAGTACTTC
-	TRBJ1-3	TRBD1	TRBV3-1/TRBV3-2	CASSPQTGADSGNTIYF	TGTGCCAGCAGCCCACAGACAGGGGCCGACTCTGGAAACACCATATATTTT
-	TRBJ2-7	-	TRBV18	CASSLTTSSNEQYF	TGTGCCAGCTCTCTCACCACTTCTAGCAACGAGCAGTACTTC
-	TRBJ2-1	-	TRBV19	CASSMGGIYNEQFF	TGTGCCAGTAGTATGGGGGGAATATACAATGAGCAGTTCTTC
-	TRBJ1-2	-	TRBV21-1	CASSTDRRYTF	TGTGCCAGCAGCACTGACAGGCGCTACACCTTC